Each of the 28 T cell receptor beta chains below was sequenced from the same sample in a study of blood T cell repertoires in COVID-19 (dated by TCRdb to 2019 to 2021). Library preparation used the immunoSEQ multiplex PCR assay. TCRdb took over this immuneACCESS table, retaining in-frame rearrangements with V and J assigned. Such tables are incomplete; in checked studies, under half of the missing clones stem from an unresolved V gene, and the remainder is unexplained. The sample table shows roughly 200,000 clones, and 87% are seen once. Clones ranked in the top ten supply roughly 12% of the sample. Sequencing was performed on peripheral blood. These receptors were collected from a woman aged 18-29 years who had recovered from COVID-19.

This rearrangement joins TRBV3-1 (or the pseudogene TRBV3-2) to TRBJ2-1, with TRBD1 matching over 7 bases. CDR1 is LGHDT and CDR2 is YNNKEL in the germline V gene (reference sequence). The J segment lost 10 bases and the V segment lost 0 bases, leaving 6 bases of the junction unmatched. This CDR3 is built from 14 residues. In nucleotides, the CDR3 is TGTGCCAGCAGCCAAGATGTGAGGGGACAGGAGCAGTTCTTC. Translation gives CASSQDVRGQEQFF.

The CDR3 reads CASSPQGRNTEAFF. CDR3 nucleotides: TGTGCCAGCAGCCCTCAGGGCCGCAACACTGAAGCTTTCTTT. This rearrangement joins TRBV14 to TRBJ1-1, with D perhaps TRBD1 (5 bases). This CDR3 is built from 14 residues. Germline assignment: CDR1 SGHDN and CDR2 FVKESK. V was clipped by 4 bases and J by 2 bases, with 11 bases between them.

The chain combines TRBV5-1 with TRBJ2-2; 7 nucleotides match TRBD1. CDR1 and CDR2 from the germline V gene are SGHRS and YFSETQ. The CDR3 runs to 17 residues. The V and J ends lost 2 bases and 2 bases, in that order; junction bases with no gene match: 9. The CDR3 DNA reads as TGCGCCAGCAGCTTTTTCATTGGGACAGACAACACCGGGGAGCTGTTTTTT. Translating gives CASSFFIGTDNTGELFF.

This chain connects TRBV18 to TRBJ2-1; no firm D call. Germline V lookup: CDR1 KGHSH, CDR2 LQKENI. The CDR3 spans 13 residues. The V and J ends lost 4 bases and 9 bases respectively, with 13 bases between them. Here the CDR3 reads CASSLRPGGEQFF. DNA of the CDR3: TGTGCCAGCTCACTCCGACCGGGTGGTGAGCAGTTCTTC. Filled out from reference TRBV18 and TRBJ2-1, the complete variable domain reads NAGVMQNPRHLVRRRGQEARLRCSPMKGHSHVYWYRQLPEEGLKFMVYLQKENIIDESGMPKERFSAEFPKEGPSILRIQQVVRGDSAAYFCASSLRPGGEQFFGPGTRLTVL.

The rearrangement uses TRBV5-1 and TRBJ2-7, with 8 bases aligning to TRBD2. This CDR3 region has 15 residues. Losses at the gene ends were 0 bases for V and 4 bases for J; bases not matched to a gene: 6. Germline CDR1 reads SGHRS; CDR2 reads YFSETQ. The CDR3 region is CASSLGRTSKYEQYF. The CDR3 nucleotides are TGCGCCAGCAGCTTGGGTCGGACTAGCAAGTACGAGCAGTACTTC.

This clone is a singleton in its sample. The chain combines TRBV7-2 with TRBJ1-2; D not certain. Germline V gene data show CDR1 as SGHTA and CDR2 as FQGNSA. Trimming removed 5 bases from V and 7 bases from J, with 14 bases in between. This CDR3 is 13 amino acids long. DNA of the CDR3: TGTGCCAGCAGCCCTAGCGGCCCCCGTGGCTACACCTTC. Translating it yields CASSPSGPRGYTF. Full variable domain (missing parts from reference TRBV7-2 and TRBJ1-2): GAGVSQSPSNKVTEKGKDVELRCDPISGHTALYWYRQSLGQGLEFLIYFQGNSAPDKSGLPSDRFSAERTGGSVSTLTIQRTQQEDSAVYLCASSPSGPRGYTFGSGTRLTVV.

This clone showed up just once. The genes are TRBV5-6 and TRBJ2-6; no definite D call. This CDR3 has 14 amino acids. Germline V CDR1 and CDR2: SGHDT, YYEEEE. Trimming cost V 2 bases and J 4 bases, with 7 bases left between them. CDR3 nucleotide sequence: TGTGCCAGCAGCTTTGGTCGGGGGGCCAACGTCCTGACTTTC. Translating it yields CASSFGRGANVLTF.

CDR3 residues: CASSRRTSGRAYWTDTQYF. The CDR3 nucleotides are TGTGCCAGCAGCCGCCGGACTAGCGGGAGGGCCTATTGGACAGATACGCAGTATTTT. The genes are TRBV3-1 (or the pseudogene TRBV3-2) and TRBJ2-3; TRBD2 agrees at 15 bases. J lost 3 bases, V lost 4 bases, and 11 bases had no gene match. The length of the CDR3 is 19 residues. Germline CDR1 reads LGHDT; CDR2 reads YNNKEL (reference sequence).

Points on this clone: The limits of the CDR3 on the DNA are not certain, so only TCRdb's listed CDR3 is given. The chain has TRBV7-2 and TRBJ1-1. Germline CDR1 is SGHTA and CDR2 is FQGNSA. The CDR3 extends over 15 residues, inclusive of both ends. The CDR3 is CASSTSEGGYPEAFF.

CDR3 amino acids: CASSIGPKANYGYTF. CDR3 DNA sequence: TGTGCCAGTAGTATAGGGCCAAAAGCTAACTATGGCTACACCTTC. V and J are TRBV19 and TRBJ1-2; D is uncertain. CDR1 LNHDA and CDR2 SQIVND come from the germline V gene (reference sequence). The V end was cut by 1 base, the J end by 0 bases, with 9 bases between. There are 15 residues in the CDR3.

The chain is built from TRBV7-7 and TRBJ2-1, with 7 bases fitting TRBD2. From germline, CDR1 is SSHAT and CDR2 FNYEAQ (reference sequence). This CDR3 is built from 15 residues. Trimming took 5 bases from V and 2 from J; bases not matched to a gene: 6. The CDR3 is CASSTSSGPYNEQFF. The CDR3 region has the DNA TGTGCCAGCAGCACTTCTAGCGGACCCTACAATGAGCAGTTCTTC. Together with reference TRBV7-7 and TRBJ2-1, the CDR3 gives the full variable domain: GAGVSQSPRYKVTKRGQDVTLRCDPISSHATLYWYQQALGQGPEFLTYFNYEAQPDKSGLPSDRFSAERPEGSISTLTIQRTEQRDSAMYRCASSTSSGPYNEQFFGPGTRLTVL.

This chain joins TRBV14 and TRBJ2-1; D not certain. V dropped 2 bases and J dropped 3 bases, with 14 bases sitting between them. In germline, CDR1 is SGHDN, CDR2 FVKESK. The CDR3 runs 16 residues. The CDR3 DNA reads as TGTGCCAGCAGCCAACACTTATCCTTCTTCTACAATGAGCAGTTCTTC. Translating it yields CASSQHLSFFYNEQFF. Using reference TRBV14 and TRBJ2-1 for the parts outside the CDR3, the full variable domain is EAGVTQFPSHSVIEKGQTVTLRCDPISGHDNLYWYRRVMGKEIKFLLHFVKESKQDESGMPNNRFLAERTGGTYSTLKVQPAELEDSGVYFCASSQHLSFFYNEQFFGPGTRLTVL.

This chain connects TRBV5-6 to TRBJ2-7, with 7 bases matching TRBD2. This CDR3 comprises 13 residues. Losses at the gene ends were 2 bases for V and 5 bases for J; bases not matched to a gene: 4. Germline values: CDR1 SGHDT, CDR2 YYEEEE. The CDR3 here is CASSFGGSHEQYF. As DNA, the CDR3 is TGTGCCAGCAGCTTTGGCGGGAGCCACGAGCAGTACTTC.

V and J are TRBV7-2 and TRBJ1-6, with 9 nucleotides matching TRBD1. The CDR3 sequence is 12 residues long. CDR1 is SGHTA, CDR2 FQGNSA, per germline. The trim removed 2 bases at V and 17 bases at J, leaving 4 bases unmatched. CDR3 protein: CASSLTQGAVHF. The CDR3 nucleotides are TGTGCCAGCAGCTTAACACAGGGGGCCGTCCACTTT.

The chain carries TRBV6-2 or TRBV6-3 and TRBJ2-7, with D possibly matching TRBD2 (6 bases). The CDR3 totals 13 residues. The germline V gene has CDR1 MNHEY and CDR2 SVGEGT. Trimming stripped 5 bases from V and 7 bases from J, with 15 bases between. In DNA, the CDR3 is TGTGCCAGCAGTCCGGGACTCCTTAATGAGCAGTACTTC. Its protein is CASSPGLLNEQYF.

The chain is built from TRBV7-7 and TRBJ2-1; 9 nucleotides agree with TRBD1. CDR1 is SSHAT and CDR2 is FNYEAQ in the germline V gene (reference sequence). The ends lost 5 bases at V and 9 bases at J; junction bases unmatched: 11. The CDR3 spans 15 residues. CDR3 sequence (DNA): TGTGCCAGCAGCCTAAACGGGGGGACAGGGAGTGAGCAGTTCTTC. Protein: CASSLNGGTGSEQFF.

The CDR3 region is CASRAASGANVLTF. CDR3 sequence (DNA): TGCGCCAGCAGGGCCGCCTCTGGGGCCAACGTCCTGACTTTC. The chain links TRBV4-3 to TRBJ2-6; no firm D call. Germline values: CDR1 LGHNA, CDR2 YSLEER. V lost 6 bases and J 0 bases, leaving 6 bases between the germline ends. This CDR3 is built from 14 residues.

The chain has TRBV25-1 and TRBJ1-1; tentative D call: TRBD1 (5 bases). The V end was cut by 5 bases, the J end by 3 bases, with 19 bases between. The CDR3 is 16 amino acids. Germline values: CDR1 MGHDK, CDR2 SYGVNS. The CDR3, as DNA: TGTGCCAGCAGTCTCCTCCTAAGTGGGGGGTACACTGAAGCTTTCTTT. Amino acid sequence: CASSLLLSGGYTEAFF.

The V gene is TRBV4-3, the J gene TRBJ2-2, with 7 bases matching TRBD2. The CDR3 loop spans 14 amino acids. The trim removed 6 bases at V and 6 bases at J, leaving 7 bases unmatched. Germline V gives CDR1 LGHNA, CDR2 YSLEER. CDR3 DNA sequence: TGCGCCAGCAGTAGGGAGGGGTTTGCCGGGGAGCTGTTTTTT. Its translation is CASSREGFAGELFF.

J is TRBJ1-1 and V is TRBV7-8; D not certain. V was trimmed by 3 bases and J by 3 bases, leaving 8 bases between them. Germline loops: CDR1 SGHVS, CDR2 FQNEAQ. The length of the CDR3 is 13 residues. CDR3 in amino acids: CASSFGGDTEAFF. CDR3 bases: TGTGCCAGCAGCTTTGGAGGAGACACTGAAGCTTTCTTT.

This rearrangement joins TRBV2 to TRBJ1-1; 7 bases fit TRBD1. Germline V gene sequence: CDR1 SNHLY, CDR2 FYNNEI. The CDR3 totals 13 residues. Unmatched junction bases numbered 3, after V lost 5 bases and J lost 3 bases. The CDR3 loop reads CASSITGDTEAFF. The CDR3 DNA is TGTGCCAGCAGTATAACAGGGGACACTGAAGCTTTCTTT.

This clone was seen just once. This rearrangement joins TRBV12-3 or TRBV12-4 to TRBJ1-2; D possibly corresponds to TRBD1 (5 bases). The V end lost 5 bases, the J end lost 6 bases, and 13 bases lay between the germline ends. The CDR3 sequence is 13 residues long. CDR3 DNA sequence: TGTGCCAGCAGTAGTATAGGGGAGGATGGCTACACCTTC. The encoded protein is CASSSIGEDGYTF.

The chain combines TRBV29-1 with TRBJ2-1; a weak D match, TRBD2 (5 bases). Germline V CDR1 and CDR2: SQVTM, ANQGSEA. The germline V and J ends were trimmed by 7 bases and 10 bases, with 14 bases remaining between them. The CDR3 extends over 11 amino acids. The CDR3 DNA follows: TGCAGCGCGTCGGAGGTAGGCGAGCAGTTCTTC. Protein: CSASEVGEQFF.

The CDR3 DNA is TGTGCCTGGAGTGTCCAGGGGACCACTGAAGCTTTCTTT. Protein: CAWSVQGTTEAFF. J is TRBJ1-1 and V is TRBV30, with D possibly matching TRBD1 (6 bases). The CDR3 is 13 residues long. CDR1 is GTSNPN, CDR2 SVGIG, per germline (reference sequence). V was shortened by 0 bases and J by 4 bases, with 9 bases between the two germline ends.

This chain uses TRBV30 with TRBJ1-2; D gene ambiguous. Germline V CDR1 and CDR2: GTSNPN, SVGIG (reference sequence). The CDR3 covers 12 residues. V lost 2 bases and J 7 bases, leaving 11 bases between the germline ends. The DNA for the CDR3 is TGTGCCTGGAGTCCGTATCGGTTTGGCTACACCTTC. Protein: CAWSPYRFGYTF.

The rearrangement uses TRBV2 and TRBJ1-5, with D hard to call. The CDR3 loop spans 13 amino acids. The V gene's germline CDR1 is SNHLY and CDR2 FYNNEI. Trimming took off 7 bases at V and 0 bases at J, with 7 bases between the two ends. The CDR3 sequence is CASIQYSNQPQHF. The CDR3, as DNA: TGTGCCAGCATCCAGTATAGCAATCAGCCCCAGCATTTT.

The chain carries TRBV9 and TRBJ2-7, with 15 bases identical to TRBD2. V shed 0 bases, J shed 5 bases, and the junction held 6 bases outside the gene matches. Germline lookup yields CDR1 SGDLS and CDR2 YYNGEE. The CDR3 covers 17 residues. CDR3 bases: TGTGCCAGCAGCGTAGAGGGACTAGCGGGAGGCTTCCACGAGCAGTACTTC. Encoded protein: CASSVEGLAGGFHEQYF.

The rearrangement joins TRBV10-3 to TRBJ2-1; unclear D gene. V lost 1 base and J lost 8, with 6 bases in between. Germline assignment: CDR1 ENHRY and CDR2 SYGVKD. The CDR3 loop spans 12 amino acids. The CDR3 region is CAISEWPHEQFF. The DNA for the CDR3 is TGTGCCATCAGTGAGTGGCCCCATGAGCAGTTCTTC.